This T cell receptor beta chain was recorded in a study of OX40 agonist ivuxolimab in advanced cancers. Overall study results and limits: Mean expanded clone counts were higher in CD8+ than CD4+ T cells.

Assay used: immunoSEQ multiplex PCR; TCRdb lists only in-frame clones, some missing. The data contain around 59,000 clones, 86% of them singletons. Germline CDR1 reads SGHKS; CDR2 reads YYEKEE (reference sequence). The CDR3 totals 13 residues. V was clipped by 4 bases and J by 4 bases, with 9 bases between them. As for this clone: What it binds is not known.

Sequences were derived from CD4+ or CD8+ T cells sorted from blood, sampled in a trial of the OX40 agonist ivuxolimab. V and J are TRBV5-5 and TRBJ1-5; no reliable D call. The receptor's source is an adult with an advanced solid tumor such as melanoma, head and neck, liver or kidney cancer. The CDR3 DNA is TGTGCCAGCAGCGTGTCGCCAAATCAGCCCCAGCATTTT. Translation: CASSVSPNQPQHF.